This paragraph covers one T cell receptor (beta chain) sequence. Antigen: not known. Although they were nominally healthy when sampled, donors likely had unrecorded immune exposures. This entry belongs to a study of cytomegalovirus exposure and HLA in healthy donors. With 60 Vbeta and 13 Jbeta primers, the PCR was carried out. Here immunoSEQ multiplex PCR was the method, and the copy in TCRdb shows in-frame clones only, minus some. Of 100,000 to 150,000 clones in the sample, roughly 80% were seen once. CDR3 length equals 13 residues. CDR1 and CDR2 from the germline V gene are MNHEY and SMNVEV (reference sequence). The study's findings and limits: In a later analysis, TCR beta V- and J-gene trimming showed a link to a missense DCLRE1C variant. Per a later analysis, HLA-associated TCR beta chains showed more clonal expansion than other, equally common TCR beta chains. Earlier results showed most TCR beta V segments being productive about 87% or about 30% of the time.

The TCR comes from a woman in her sixties in good health and CMV-seronegative. This chain links TRBV27 with TRBJ2-5; no reliable D call. With the DNA end fitting TRBJ2-7 better, the J assignment may be wrong. Sequenced input: PBMCs. The chain's CDR3 is CASSFGASYEQYF. The CDR3 coding sequence is TGTGCCAGCAGTTTTGGAGCCTCCTACGAGCAGTACTTC.